This T cell receptor (beta chain) is from a study of a mutant IDH1 vaccine in newly diagnosed glioma. Overall study context: Eight vaccinations reached patients in weeks 1, 3, 5, 7, 11, 15, 19 and 23. Former treatment meant radiotherapy, temozolomide, or both; the majority had gotten both. General study results and limits: The study observed vaccine-induced immune responses in approximately 93% of patients.

On this clone: As yet, its antigen is unknown.

Time point noted: week 11, during vaccination. In every dose of vaccine, 300 ug of mutant IDH1 20-mer peptide was given alongside topical imiquimod. Looked up from germline, CDR1 is GTSNPN and CDR2 is SVGIG (reference sequence). This CDR3 has 13 amino acids. V lost 4 bases and J lost 7, with 17 bases in between. Sequencing was performed with immunoSEQ multiplex PCR; in TCRdb, only in-frame clones are kept and a portion is missing. Of roughly 60,000 clones listed, 84% were seen once; the top ten hold around 3.5%. This material consisted of PBMCs, taken from a glioma patient whose treatment included an IDH1 peptide vaccine. The chain joins TRBV30 to TRBJ2-7; D may be TRBD1 (6 bases). The receptor was isolated from a man aged 25 to 40 with glioma. CDR3 coding DNA: TGTGCCTGGATATCTAACAGGGCTAGGGAGCAGTACTTC. Protein: CAWISNRAREQYF.